This T cell receptor beta chain is drawn from a study of cytomegalovirus exposure and HLA in healthy donors. This clone has more than one count but fewer than ten. Its antigen is not identified. The PCR contained 60 Vbeta and 13 Jbeta primers. This table comes from immunoSEQ multiplex PCR, and its TCRdb copy is limited to in-frame clones, with some not included. The sample shows about 100,000 clones, 78% of them seen only once. Germline assignment: CDR1 LGHNA and CDR2 YSLEER. The V and J ends lost 0 bases and 2 bases, in that order; junction bases with no gene match: 12. The CDR3 has 19 amino acids. Overall study results and limits: It was fewer than 200 TCR beta chains that were listed as cytomegalovirus-associated. Later on, a genetic analysis was performed. It linked a missense variant in DCLRE1C with V- and J-gene trimming of TCR beta.

The genes are TRBV4-3 and TRBJ2-1; 8 nucleotides match TRBD2. This TCR derives from a woman in her sixties in good health and CMV-seronegative. Sequencing was done on a sample of PBMCs. CDR3 DNA: TGCGCCAGCAGCCAAGATCAGTTCCCACCGGGACTAGCCTACAATGAGCAGTTCTTC. Its protein product is CASSQDQFPPGLAYNEQFF.